This T cell receptor (beta chain) was retrieved from a study of early T cells in non-severe SARS-CoV-2 infection. Study-level findings and limits: Clonotype matching in VDJdb favored anti-spike CD8 responses and did not capture private and CD4 specificities.

The TCR library protocol was used to attach unique molecular identifiers. These identifiers were attached to individual cDNA molecules. TCRdb fed the 5' RACE reads into MiXCR, producing one record per CDR3 protein. The sample includes about 83,000 distinct CDR3 sequences, roughly a tenth seen only once; the top ten take over 7%. On this clonotype: The antigen remains undetermined.

The sequence was obtained from an adult who was a healthcare worker with PCR-confirmed SARS-CoV-2 infection or an uninfected control (not recorded which). The sequenced sample was whole blood, obtained at baseline.

CDR3 coding DNA: TGTGCCAGCTCACCAGGGGGCGAATCCGGCTACACCTTC. Its translation is CASSPGGESGYTF. J is TRBJ1-2 and V is TRBV18; a weak D match, TRBD1 (6 bases). Germline lookup yields CDR1 KGHSH and CDR2 LQKENI. V was shortened by 2 bases and J by 8 bases, with 12 bases between the two germline ends. This CDR3 has 13 amino acids.